The clone carrying this T cell receptor beta chain occurred many times. Germline V CDR1 and CDR2: DFQATT, SNEGSKA (reference sequence). V lost 0 bases and J lost 0; bases outside the gene matches: 10. The CDR3 extends over 17 amino acids. This entry is derived from a study of read filtering for tumor transcriptome and immune sequencing. The library was built from about 370 ng RNA with molecular barcoded adaptors for alpha/delta and beta/gamma chains. TCRdb passed the reads through MiXCR, listing each CDR3 protein once. Of about 10,000 distinct CDR3 sequences listed, 16% are singletons. The clonotype originates from a donor at least 40 years old with multiple myeloma. V and J are TRBV20-1 and TRBJ1-1; 7 positions match TRBD1. Sequencing used a population of CD138-negative cells sorted from bone marrow. CDR3 sequence (DNA): TGCAGTGCTAGAGATCGGCAGGGGGAGTCCGTGAACACTGAAGCTTTCTTT. It yields the protein CSARDRQGESVNTEAFF.